A selection of T cell receptor beta chains follows, all from one sample in a study of cytomegalovirus exposure and HLA in healthy donors. Libraries were prepared by immunoSEQ multiplex PCR; TCRdb keeps only in-frame clonotypes and omits some of them. The profile shows about 160,000 clones, around 79% of them singletons. Sequenced material: PBMCs. These receptors were obtained from a young man in good health and CMV-seronegative. Both conserved end residues are part of each CDR3. The order of the fields is D gene, J gene, V gene, clone size, CDR3 DNA, CDR3 protein. The D gene is left open where the match is weak. The listing skips clone size in some rows; elsewhere it reads once, few, many or a size class.

NA TRBJ2-7 TRBV12-2 NA TGTGCAAGTCGCTTAATAATAGTGGCCTACGAGCAGTACTTC CASRLIIVAYEQYF
TRBD2 TRBJ2-1 TRBV28 few TGTGCCAGCAGCCCCAGGGCGGGAGACAATGAGCAGTTCTTC CASSPRAGDNEQFF
NA TRBJ2-2 TRBV6-4 few TGTGCCAGCAGTGACTCGACTAGCACCGGGGAGCTGTTTTTT CASSDSTSTGELFF
NA TRBJ2-4 TRBV5-1 few TGCGCCAGCAGCGCAGGACAGAAAAACATTCAGTACTTC CASSAGQKNIQYF
TRBD2 TRBJ2-2 TRBV5-1 NA TGCGCCAGCAGCTTGGAGGGTCGGGGAGGGCCGAACACCGGGGAGCTGTTTTTT CASSLEGRGGPNTGELFF
TRBD2 TRBJ2-5 TRBV11-2 NA TGTGCCACCGGGAGGGGCCCGGGAGAGACCCAGTACTTC CATGRGPGETQYF
TRBD2 TRBJ2-5 TRBV27 NA TGTGCCAGCTCCTGGACTAGCGGGGGGCAAGAGACCCAGTACTTC CASSWTSGGQETQYF
TRBD1 TRBJ1-2 TRBV12-5 NA TGTGCTAGTGGTTTGACGACAGGGGGCAGTCACTATGGCTACACCTTC CASGLTTGGSHYGYTF
NA TRBJ1-3 TRBV12-5 once TGTGCTAGTGGACCACAGGCCTCTGGAAACACCATATATTTT CASGPQASGNTIYF
TRBD1 TRBJ1-1 TRBV27 NA TGTGCCAGCACCTTGGGACAGGGGGCTCAGGCTTTCTTT CASTLGQGAQAFF
NA TRBJ1-1 TRBV7-9 NA TGTTCCAGCAGCCGAGGGCAGGTTCTATTGGTCTCGGAAGCTTTCTTT CSSSRGQVLLVSEAFF
TRBD2 TRBJ2-1 TRBV18 few TGTGCCAGCTCACCGAGACTAGCGGGGGTTTACAATGAGCAGTTCTTC CASSPRLAGVYNEQFF
TRBD1 TRBJ1-2 TRBV27 once TGTGCCAGCAGTTTATCCGCGGGACAGGGATATGGCTACACCTTC CASSLSAGQGYGYTF
NA TRBJ2-7 TRBV27 NA TGTGCCAGCAGTTCCCGGACAGAGACCTACGAGCAGTACTTC CASSSRTETYEQYF
TRBD2 TRBJ2-7 TRBV4-1 once TGCGCCAGCAGCCGATCCGGGACTAGCGGTCCATTGGGCTACGAGCAGTACTTC CASSRSGTSGPLGYEQYF
NA TRBJ1-2 TRBV28 NA TGTGCCAGCAGTTCCGGGACATGGGACCTTTCGGCTGGCTACACCTTC CASSSGTWDLSAGYTF
NA TRBJ1-5 TRBV7-2 NA TGTGCCAGCAGCCCCAGGGTGGGTGGCAATCAGCCCCAGCATTTT CASSPRVGGNQPQHF
NA TRBJ2-3 TRBV12-1 NA TGTGCCAGCAGCTCCCCACGACCCCGAGGCCCAGATACGCAGTATTTT CASSSPRPRGPDTQYF
NA TRBJ1-2 TRBV28 NA TGTGCCAGCAGTGGAGGAAACTATGGCTACACCTTC CASSGGNYGYTF
NA TRBJ2-3 TRBV6-5 NA TGTGCCAGCAGTTCCCTAGGGGGCACAGATACGCAGTATTTT CASSSLGGTDTQYF
NA TRBJ2-3 TRBV5-1 NA TGCGCCAGCAGCTTAAGAGGTGGAGGCGGCGACACGCAGTATTTT CASSLRGGGGDTQYF
NA TRBJ2-5 TRBV7-2 NA TGTGCCTCTGGGGCAGGCTACCAAGAGACCCAGTACTTC CASGAGYQETQYF
TRBD1 TRBJ2-1 TRBV9 NA TGTGCCAGCACCGGGACAGGGTGGGGGAATGAGCAGTTCTTC CASTGTGWGNEQFF
NA TRBJ1-3 TRBV4-1 NA TGCGCCAGCAGCCAAGACCCTCCGGCGGAGGGAAACACCATATATTTT CASSQDPPAEGNTIYF
TRBD1 TRBJ1-1 TRBV13 NA TGTGCCAGCAACAAAGTACAGGGGGGTAGGACTGAAGCTTTCTTT CASNKVQGGRTEAFF
NA TRBJ1-6 TRBV9 NA TGTGCCAGCAGCGCTAACTCCTATAATTCACCCCTCCACTTT CASSANSYNSPLHF
NA TRBJ2-6 TRBV6-4 NA TGTGCCAGCAGTGACTCCACTAGCTCTGGGGCCAACGTCCTGACTTTC CASSDSTSSGANVLTF
NA TRBJ2-1 TRBV5-1 NA TGCGCCAGCAGCTCACAATTCCATGAGCAGTTCTTC CASSSQFHEQFF
TRBD2 TRBJ2-1 TRBV29-1 NA TGCAGCGTTGAGGGTGGGTCTAGCGGGAGCTGGCCCTACAATGAGCAGTTCTTC CSVEGGSSGSWPYNEQFF
NA TRBJ2-7 TRBV6-5 few TGTGCCAGCAGTGAAGGCTCGACTATTTACGAGCAGTACTTC CASSEGSTIYEQYF
NA TRBJ1-2 TRBV4-3 NA TGCGCCAGCAGCCAATACGGAGCTAACTATGGCTACACCTTC CASSQYGANYGYTF
TRBD2 TRBJ2-7 TRBV29-1 few TGCAGCGGGACTAGCGGGGGCGAGCAGTACTTC CSGTSGGEQYF
NA TRBJ2-2 TRBV5-6 few TGTGCCAGCGAACTTAGACTCACCGGGGAGCTGTTTTTT CASELRLTGELFF
TRBD1 TRBJ1-4 TRBV15 few TGTGCCACCAGCCATGGGACAGAGAATGAAAAACTGTTTTTT CATSHGTENEKLFF
NA TRBJ2-7 TRBV20-1 NA TGCAGTGCTGCCCGGTACGAGCAGTACTTC CSAARYEQYF
TRBD2 TRBJ2-2 TRBV4-3 NA TGCGCCAGCAGCCGATTAACAGTACTAGCGGGAGGCACCGGGGAGCTGTTTTTT CASSRLTVLAGGTGELFF
NA TRBJ1-1 TRBV10-3 once TGTGCCATCAGACCGACAGTGAACACTGAAGCTTTCTTT CAIRPTVNTEAFF
NA TRBJ1-6 TRBV4-3 NA TGCGCCAGCAGCCCGTACTTCGGACAGACTTCACCCCTCCACTTT CASSPYFGQTSPLHF
NA TRBJ2-3 TRBV6-4 few TGTGCCAGCAGTGGGAGCGACACAGATACGCAGTATTTT CASSGSDTDTQYF
NA TRBJ2-2 TRBV19 NA TGTGCCACCGCGACAGTGAACACCGGGGAGCTGTTTTTT CATATVNTGELFF
NA TRBJ2-1 TRBV6-1 NA TGTGCCAGCAGTGATATAGAACGGGGAAGGTACAATGAGCAGTTCTTC CASSDIERGRYNEQFF
NA TRBJ2-7 TRBV19 NA TGTGCCAGTAGTATGACCGGGACTGCACCCTACGAGCAGTACTTC CASSMTGTAPYEQYF
NA TRBJ2-7 TRBV28 NA TGTGCCAGCAGGGCTAGTCACGAGCAGTACTTC CASRASHEQYF
NA TRBJ2-7 TRBV4-3 NA TGCGCCAGCAGCCAAGAGGCATTCGCTAGTCCCCCTTCCTACGAGCAGTACTTC CASSQEAFASPPSYEQYF